This section outlines one T cell receptor (beta chain) sequence together with its context. Its target is not known. Before sequencing took place, the ViraFEST assay used viral peptide pools to expand antigen-specific CD4+ T cells. When ten to eleven days of culture had elapsed, CD4+ T cells were isolated. None of these healthy vaccinees had been infected with SARS-CoV-2 before vaccination. The authors exchanged half the medium for IL-2 medium on days 3 and 7. The method was immunoSEQ multiplex PCR; TCRdb's version includes in-frame clones alone and lacks a portion of them. The sample records about 63,000 clones, about 71% being singletons. CDR1 is GTSNPN and CDR2 is SVGIG in the germline V gene (reference sequence). Trimming removed 0 bases from V and 4 bases from J, with 6 bases in between. The CDR3 length is 13 residues. The data were obtained in a study of vaccination effects on CD4 cells after COVID-19.

Whole-study findings and limits: Healthy vaccinees' vaccine-induced clones included only 1 of 255 cross-reacting with common cold coronaviruses. Infection-derived and vaccine-derived clones contracted markedly late after vaccination. Few convalescent patients, and no early post-infection timepoints, were available to the study.

The material sequenced was CD4+ T cells from PBMCs cultured with HCoV-OC43 spike peptides, taken before COVID-19 vaccination. The subset was: HCoV-OC43 spike overlapping peptide pool stimulation. The clonotype comes from a human donor who received a COVID-19 vaccine. This chain joins TRBV30 and TRBJ1-4; no clear D gene. CDR3 nucleotides: TGTGCCTGGAGTGTACGGGTTAATGAAAAACTGTTTTTT. This sequence encodes CAWSVRVNEKLFF. The whole variable domain, filled in from reference TRBV30 and TRBJ1-4, reads SQTIHQWPATLVQPVGSPLSLECTVEGTSNPNLYWYRQAAGRGLQLLFYSVGIGQISSEVPQNLSASRPQDRQFILSSKKLLLSDSGFYLCAWSVRVNEKLFFGSGTQLSVL.